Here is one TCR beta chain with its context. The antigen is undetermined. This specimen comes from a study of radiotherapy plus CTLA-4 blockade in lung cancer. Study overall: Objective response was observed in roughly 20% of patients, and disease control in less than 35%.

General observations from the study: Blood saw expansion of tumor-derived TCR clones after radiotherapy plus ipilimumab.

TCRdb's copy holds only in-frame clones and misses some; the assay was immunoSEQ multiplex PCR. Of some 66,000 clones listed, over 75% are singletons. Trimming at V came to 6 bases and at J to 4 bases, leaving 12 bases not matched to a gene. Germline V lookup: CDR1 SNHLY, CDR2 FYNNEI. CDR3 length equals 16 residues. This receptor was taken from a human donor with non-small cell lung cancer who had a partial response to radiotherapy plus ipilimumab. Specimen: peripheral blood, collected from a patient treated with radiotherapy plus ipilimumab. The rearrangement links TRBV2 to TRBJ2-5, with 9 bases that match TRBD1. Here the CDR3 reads CASRARQGGIGETQYF. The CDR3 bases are TGTGCCAGCAGGGCCCGACAGGGGGGAATCGGAGAGACCCAGTACTTC.